Each of the 17 T cell receptor beta chains below was sequenced from the same sample in a study of cytomegalovirus exposure and HLA in healthy donors. Generated by immunoSEQ multiplex PCR, the TCRdb table keeps only in-frame clones and is missing some. This table holds 65,000 to 80,000 clones, approximately 95% found once. The material sequenced was PBMCs. The receptors originated from a young woman in good health and CMV-seronegative.

The chain recombines TRBV10-3 with TRBJ2-3; 7 bases match TRBD2. V was clipped by 1 base and J by 2 bases; unmatched bases: 3. The V gene's germline CDR1 is ENHRY and CDR2 SYGVKD. This CDR3 has 15 amino acids. In DNA form, the CDR3 reads TGTGCCATCAGTGAGTTCGCGGGGGACACAGATACGCAGTATTTT. Its protein product is CAISEFAGDTDTQYF.

V is TRBV11-2 and J is TRBJ2-3; 12 bases agree with TRBD1. This CDR3 has 19 residues. Germline trimming cut 4 bases from V and 6 bases from J; bases unmatched to any gene: 17. The germline CDR1 and CDR2 sequences are SGHAT and FQNNGV. The CDR3 nucleotides are TGTGCCAGCAGCTACCCTCCCATATTGGGGACAGGGGGCCGGGATACGCAGTATTTT. It yields the protein CASSYPPILGTGGRDTQYF.

This clone was observed a handful of times. The rearrangement uses TRBV4-2 and TRBJ2-4; perhaps TRBD2 as D (6 bases). CDR3 size: 14 residues. CDR1 is LGHNA and CDR2 is YNFKEQ in the germline V gene. The V gene lost 3 bases and the J gene lost 9 bases, with 15 bases spanning the gap. CDR3 sequence (DNA): TGTGCCAGCAGCCAGGGAGGAAAGAAAGGCATTCAGTACTTC. As protein: CASSQGGKKGIQYF.

V and J are TRBV7-9 and TRBJ1-1, with 9 bases matching TRBD1. The germline V gene has CDR1 SEHNR and CDR2 FQNEAQ (reference sequence). The V and J ends lost 6 bases and 6 bases, in that order; junction bases with no gene match: 11. The CDR3 has 15 residues. CDR3 coding DNA: TGTGCCAGCAGGGGTACAGGGGGCGTTACAGCTGAAGCTTTCTTT. Its protein product is CASRGTGGVTAEAFF.

This clone was seen once. V usage is TRBV18 and J usage is TRBJ2-2; TRBD2 aligns across 7 bases. The CDR3 sequence is 16 residues long. Losses at the gene ends were 6 bases for V and 1 base for J; bases not matched to a gene: 8. CDR1 and CDR2 from the germline V gene are KGHSH and LQKENI. CDR3 coding DNA: TGTGCCAGCTCCCCAGAGTCGGGAGGGAACACCGGGGAGCTGTTTTTT. Translation: CASSPESGGNTGELFF. The full variable domain, with the rest looked up from reference TRBV18 and TRBJ2-2, is NAGVMQNPRHLVRRRGQEARLRCSPMKGHSHVYWYRQLPEEGLKFMVYLQKENIIDESGMPKERFSAEFPKEGPSILRIQQVVRGDSAAYFCASSPESGGNTGELFFGEGSRLTVL.

The chain is built from TRBV9 and TRBJ2-7; 8 bases map to TRBD1. The CDR3 runs 16 residues. CDR1 and CDR2 from the germline V gene are SGDLS and YYNGEE. The J segment lost 2 bases and the V segment lost 0 bases, leaving 7 bases of the junction unmatched. The chain's CDR3 is CASSVGGQGLAYEQYF. CDR3 coding DNA: TGTGCCAGCAGCGTAGGTGGACAGGGATTAGCCTACGAGCAGTACTTC.

The V call is TRBV5-1, the J call TRBJ2-3; a weak D match, TRBD2 (6 bases). The V gene's germline CDR1 is SGHRS and CDR2 YFSETQ. V lost 0 bases and J 5 bases, leaving 16 bases between the germline ends. The CDR3 has 16 residues. CDR3 in DNA: TGCGCCAGCAGCTTGGACGTGGGCGGGGCGGGAGATACGCAGTATTTT. Protein sequence: CASSLDVGGAGDTQYF.

V is TRBV4-3 and J is TRBJ2-4; possibly TRBD1 for D (5 bases). CDR1 is LGHNA and CDR2 is YSLEER in the germline V gene. Between the trimmed V and J ends, which lost 1 base and 0 bases, there was a span of 13 bases. The CDR3 covers 17 residues. The CDR3 here is CASSQGSRQPAKNIQYF. The CDR3 bases are TGCGCCAGCAGCCAAGGATCGAGACAGCCAGCCAAAAACATTCAGTACTTC.

The chain combines TRBV7-9 with TRBJ2-5; no firm D call. The germline gives CDR1 SEHNR, CDR2 FQNEAQ (reference sequence). Trimming shortened V by 1 base and J by 1 base, and 10 bases separated the two germline ends. This CDR3 spans 15 amino acids. CDR3 DNA sequence: TGTGCCAGCAGCTTAGGGGCTTCATCCCAAGAGACCCAGTACTTC. This sequence encodes CASSLGASSQETQYF.

The chain is built from TRBV27 and TRBJ2-7, with TRBD1 matching 11 bases. With V trimmed by 8 bases and J by 4 bases, 13 bases remained unmatched. The CDR3 extends over 16 amino acids. Germline CDR1 MNHEY, CDR2 SMNVEV (reference sequence). This CDR3 reads CASGPLSGTGGYEQYF. The CDR3 nucleotides read TGTGCCAGCGGCCCCTTAAGCGGGACAGGGGGTTACGAGCAGTACTTC.

This clone was detected a few times. Other DNA sequences within the sample encode an identical CDR3. CDR3 DNA: TGTGCCAGCAGTTTACGGACTAGCGCTTACAATGAGCAGTTCTTC. Translated: CASSLRTSAYNEQFF. The chain couples TRBV28 to TRBJ2-1; 9 nucleotides agree with TRBD2. Germline V lookup: CDR1 MDHEN, CDR2 SYDVKM. The V segment lost 2 bases and the J segment 4 bases; nucleotides outside the gene matches: 3. The CDR3 is 15 residues long.

This chain uses TRBV11-2 with TRBJ2-1; perhaps TRBD2 as D (6 bases). Germline values: CDR1 SGHAT, CDR2 FQNNGV. The CDR3 covers 15 residues. Trimming took 3 bases from V and 2 from J, leaving 11 bases between them. In DNA, the CDR3 is TGTGCCAGCAGCTTTGGGCGGGATCCCTACAATGAGCAGTTCTTC. Protein product: CASSFGRDPYNEQFF.

The CDR3 here is CASSVGGSGSLNEQFF. For the CDR3, the DNA is TGTGCCAGCAGCGTCGGAGGTAGCGGGAGCCTCAATGAGCAGTTCTTC. The chain is built from TRBV9 and TRBJ2-1; TRBD2 agrees at 9 bases. Per germline, CDR1 SGDLS and CDR2 YYNGEE. Losses at the gene ends were 2 bases for V and 6 bases for J; bases not matched to a gene: 9. The CDR3 totals 16 residues. The full variable domain, its missing parts supplied by reference TRBV9 and TRBJ2-1, is DSGVTQTPKHLITATGQRVTLRCSPRSGDLSVYWYQQSLDQGLQFLIQYYNGEERAKGNILERFSAQQFPDLHSELNLSSLELGDSALYFCASSVGGSGSLNEQFFGPGTRLTVL.

The chain is built from TRBV2 and TRBJ2-2; 13 bases align to TRBD2. This CDR3 region has 16 residues. CDR1 and CDR2 (germline): SNHLY, FYNNEI. Losses at the gene ends were 4 bases for V and 6 bases for J; bases not matched to a gene: 5. CDR3 sequence reads: CASSGRLAGGPGELFF. CDR3 sequence (DNA): TGTGCCAGCAGTGGCAGACTAGCGGGAGGCCCCGGGGAGCTGTTTTTT.

The chain uses TRBV4-1 and TRBJ1-5, with TRBD1 identical over 9 bases. Looked up from germline, CDR1 is MGHRA and CDR2 is YSYEKL. V lost 0 bases, J lost 4 bases, and 7 bases stayed unmatched. The CDR3 spans 17 residues. The CDR3 loop reads CASSQDPGTGLNQPQHF. The DNA of the CDR3 is TGCGCCAGCAGCCAAGACCCCGGGACAGGGCTTAATCAGCCCCAGCATTTT.

The V call is TRBV27, the J call TRBJ2-3; 9 nucleotides agree with TRBD2. CDR1 is MNHEY and CDR2 is SMNVEV in the germline V gene (reference sequence). V lost 6 bases, J lost 5 bases, and 9 bases stayed unmatched. This CDR3 comprises 15 residues. CDR3 amino acids: CASSQGTSWGDTQYF. CDR3 nucleotide sequence: TGTGCCAGCAGCCAAGGGACTAGCTGGGGAGATACGCAGTATTTT.

The gene calls are TRBV6-1 and TRBJ2-7; tentatively, D is TRBD1 (6 bases). The CDR3 totals 14 residues. Germline V gives CDR1 MNHNS, CDR2 SASEGT. Trimming removed 0 bases from V and 0 bases from J, with 6 bases in between. The CDR3 loop is CASSEADSSYEQYF. DNA for the CDR3: TGTGCCAGCAGTGAAGCGGACAGCTCCTACGAGCAGTACTTC.